This T cell receptor (beta chain) derives from a study of T cell repertoires in cytomegalovirus infection. Whole-study context: Matching HLA type, along with CMV infection, was indicated by public TCR beta signatures.

TCRdb recomputed calls from the reads with MiXCR, one row per CDR3 protein. The table has some 300,000 distinct CDR3 sequences, around 10% seen once; the top ten hold approximately 2.3%. There are many counts of this clonotype. The antigen is not known. General study results and limits: Accumulated public TCR beta family frequency recognized individuals carrying CMV together with the relevant HLA. HLA-C-restricted, CMV-specific TCR beta clonotypes were dominant ex vivo.

The TCR sequence derives from a human donor in good health (CMV status not recorded). Some clones in this sample may be carry-over from other donors' samples. Material: PBMCs.

The DNA for the CDR3 is TGTGCCAGCAGTTCGGCTGGGGTGAGACCGCAAGAGACCCAGTACTTC. Amino acid sequence: CASSSAGVRPQETQYF. The chain joins TRBV28 to TRBJ2-5, with D unresolved. The ends were cut back, 4 bases at V and 2 bases at J, with 17 bases in the middle. The length of the CDR3 is 16 residues. CDR1 MDHEN and CDR2 SYDVKM come from the germline V gene.